The clone carrying this T cell receptor beta chain has just one count. The CDR3 has 13 residues. Trimming took 3 bases from V and 8 from J, leaving 12 bases between them. Germline CDR1 and CDR2: SGDLS and YYNGEE. TCRdb's copy holds only in-frame clones and misses some; the assay was immunoSEQ multiplex PCR. The data show roughly 700,000 clones, 89% seen once. Treatment given: some 19 received Ad26.COV2.S at low or high dose, single or two shots; several received placebo; per-sample allocation not given. Sampling was done on day 63 after the first vaccine or placebo injection. The data derive from a study of Ad26.COV2.S vaccination and SARS-CoV-2 variants.

This TCR came from a person between 18 and 59 years old who received the Ad26.COV2.S COVID-19 vaccine or a placebo. The chain joins TRBV9 to TRBJ2-1; TRBD2 might be the D (5 bases). Here the sequenced sample was peripheral blood, taken in a trial of Ad26.COV2.S vaccine versus placebo. This CDR3 reads CASSATSIHEQFF. CDR3 coding DNA: TGTGCCAGCAGCGCAACTAGTATCCATGAGCAGTTCTTC.